These T cell receptor beta chains were read from a single sample in a study of shared clonotypes between healthy human individuals. The assay was immunoSEQ multiplex PCR, and TCRdb's table has in-frame clones only and misses some. The table records about 2.1 million clones, 93% of them present only once. Sequencing was performed on naive CD8+ T cells from PBMCs. The receptors here all came from a man younger than 30 in good health. Some clones in this sample may be carry-over from other donors' samples. Each CDR3 is given with its conserved first and last residue. Fields, in order: J gene, V gene, D gene, clone size, CDR3 DNA, CDR3 protein. D genes are given only for firm matches. Size is stated for part of the rows, as once, few or many counts, or as a class when the clone is expanded.

TRBJ2-7,TRBV13,NA,NA,TGTGCCAGCAGCCCCGGACAGACTACCTACGAGCAGTACTTC,CASSPGQTTYEQYF
TRBJ1-1,TRBV9,TRBD1,NA,TGTGCCAGCAGCGACGACAGGGGGCGGAAGAACACTGAAGCTTTCTTT,CASSDDRGRKNTEAFF
TRBJ2-2,TRBV7-9,NA,NA,TGTGCCAGCAGCTTACTAGCAGAATCTACCGGGGAGCTGTTTTTT,CASSLLAESTGELFF
TRBJ1-2,TRBV14,NA,NA,TGTGCCAGCAGCCAAGGGTCCCGCATGTTTAATAGTGGCTACACCTTC,CASSQGSRMFNSGYTF
TRBJ1-4,TRBV7-8,NA,NA,TGTGCCAGCAGTTGGGGGGGAGGGACTAATGAAAAACTGTTTTTT,CASSWGGGTNEKLFF
TRBJ1-2,TRBV7-9,NA,NA,TGTGCCAGCAGCTTACCCGACAGCAGCTATGGCTACACCTTC,CASSLPDSSYGYTF
TRBJ1-3,TRBV9,NA,NA,TGTGCCAGCAAAGAGGTCTCTGGAAACACCATATATTTT,CASKEVSGNTIYF
TRBJ1-5,TRBV10-1,TRBD1,NA,TGCGCCAGTACGACAGGGCCCCATTACAATCAGCCCCAGCATTTT,CASTTGPHYNQPQHF
TRBJ2-1,TRBV29-1,TRBD2,NA,TGCAGCGTTGAGAGCCTAGCGGGCTACAATGAGCAGTTCTTC,CSVESLAGYNEQFF
TRBJ2-2,TRBV9,TRBD2,once,TGTGCCAGCAGCCCAAACCCGGGGACTAGTTTTGCCGGGGAGCTGTTTTTT,CASSPNPGTSFAGELFF
TRBJ2-7,TRBV5-1,NA,once,TGCGCCAGCAGCCTGACAGGCGGAGGATACGAGCAGTACTTC,CASSLTGGGYEQYF
TRBJ2-1,TRBV9,NA,NA,TGTGCCAGCAGCCCTCCCGGGCAGGGAAAGTTCTTC,CASSPPGQGKFF
TRBJ2-2,TRBV7-2,NA,NA,TGTGCCAGCAGCTTCAATCCGAACACCGGGGAGCTGTTTTTT,CASSFNPNTGELFF
TRBJ2-6,TRBV28,NA,NA,TGTGCCAGCAGTCTCAGGGGCTCTGGGGCCAACGTCCTGACTTTC,CASSLRGSGANVLTF
TRBJ2-1,TRBV4-1,TRBD2,NA,TGCGCCAGCACTAAGCGAGCGGGGAACTACAATGAGCAGTTCTTC,CASTKRAGNYNEQFF
TRBJ2-1,TRBV11-2,NA,NA,TGTGCCAGCAGCTACATAGGCTCCATCCGCTCCTACAATGAGCAGTTCTTC,CASSYIGSIRSYNEQFF
TRBJ2-3,TRBV7-2,NA,NA,TGTGCCAGCAGCTTAGTCGGGTTCAGCACAGATACGCAGTATTTT,CASSLVGFSTDTQYF
TRBJ2-1,TRBV29-1,TRBD2,NA,TGCAGCGTTGAAATTACTAGCGGGAGGCCCGAAAAGCAGTTCTTC,CSVEITSGRPEKQFF
TRBJ2-5,TRBV11-2,NA,few,TGTGCCAGCAGCTTATGGGAGACCCAGTACTTC,CASSLWETQYF
TRBJ2-1,TRBV11-2,NA,NA,TGTGCCAGCAGCCCCTCCGGACCTTCTGAGCAGTTCTTC,CASSPSGPSEQFF
TRBJ1-5,TRBV5-5,TRBD1,NA,TGTGCCAGCAGCCTGGACAGGGGAAGCAATCAGCCCCAGCATTTT,CASSLDRGSNQPQHF
TRBJ2-7,TRBV2,NA,NA,TGTGCCAGCACCCCAATGGGAGTAGCGGTTGTCAGAGGTAACGAGCAGTACTTC,CASTPMGVAVVRGNEQYF
TRBJ1-4,TRBV29-1,NA,few,TGCAGCGTTGAAGAAGGAGTGGACAGTAATGAAAAACTGTTTTTT,CSVEEGVDSNEKLFF
TRBJ1-1,TRBV7-2,TRBD1,NA,TGTGCCAGCAGCTTAGAAAGGACAGGGGACACTGAAGCTTTCTTT,CASSLERTGDTEAFF
TRBJ2-5,TRBV7-9,TRBD1,NA,TGTGCCAGCAGCTCGCCGGGACAGGAGGAAGAGACCCAGTACTTC,CASSSPGQEEETQYF
TRBJ1-1,TRBV27,NA,NA,TGTGCCAGCAGTTTGAACACCGCCCTTGAAGCTTTCTTT,CASSLNTALEAFF
TRBJ1-3,TRBV28,NA,once,TGTGCCAGCAGTTTATTCAGGGATATTGGAAACACCATATATTTT,CASSLFRDIGNTIYF
TRBJ2-7,TRBV27,TRBD2,NA,TGTGCCAGCAGTGGACTAGCGGGAGTGTGGGACGAGCAGTACTTC,CASSGLAGVWDEQYF